These 3 T cell receptor beta chains share one sample of origin, sequenced in a study of T cells in Graves' hyperthyroidism and ophthalmopathy. From RNA transcripts, TCR beta CDR3 regions were amplified. During a first-round RT-PCR of the TCR CDR3, the HTBI primer set was used. TCRdb independently ran MiXCR on the multiplex PCR reads; one entry per CDR3 protein. The sample has 85,000 to 110,000 distinct CDR3 sequences; 45% to 50% are singletons. Sequenced: blood. These receptors all come from a man aged 35 to 55 with Graves' hyperthyroidism.

In regard to this clonotype: Given the absence of the conserved phenylalanine or tryptophan at the CDR3 end, a read error is likely. This rearrangement joins TRBV19 to TRBJ2-5; possible D gene TRBD2, 5 bases. Trimming removed 7 bases at V and 5 bases at J, with 17 bases between. This CDR3 spans 14 amino acids. Germline CDR1 and CDR2: LNHDA and SQIVND (reference sequence). This CDR3 is CASKKKGRGETQYS. As DNA, the CDR3 is TGTGCCAGTAAGAAAAAGGGTCGAGGGGAGACCCAGTACTCC.

V is TRBV24-1 and J is TRBJ2-3, with D perhaps assigned TRBD1 or TRBD2 (5 bases each). The CDR3 spans 14 residues. Deletions cut 7 bases from V and 4 bases from J, with 14 bases between. Germline V CDR1 and CDR2: KGHDR, SFDVKD. The CDR3 reads CATRGGWGADTQYF. Here the CDR3 DNA reads TGTGCCACCAGAGGAGGATGGGGCGCAGATACGCAGTATTTT.

The table lists this clonotype with a count of one. A read error may be the cause here, since a much bigger clone is one base away. The chain employs TRBV7-2 and TRBJ1-6; tentatively, D is TRBD1 (6 bases). This CDR3 region has 15 residues. Per germline, CDR1 SGHTA and CDR2 FQGNSA. Trimming took 6 bases from V and 9 from J, leaving 18 bases between them. The CDR3: CASSLDREGGSPLHF. The CDR3 DNA is TGTGCCAGCAGTCTTGACCGTGAAGGGGGTTCACCCCTCCACTTT. The complete variable domain, with remaining parts taken from reference TRBV7-2 and TRBJ1-6, reads GAGVSQSPSNKVTEKGKDVELRCDPISGHTALYWYRQSLGQGLEFLIYFQGNSAPDKSGLPSDRFSAERTGGSVSTLTIQRTQQEDSAVYLCASSLDREGGSPLHFGNGTRLTVT.